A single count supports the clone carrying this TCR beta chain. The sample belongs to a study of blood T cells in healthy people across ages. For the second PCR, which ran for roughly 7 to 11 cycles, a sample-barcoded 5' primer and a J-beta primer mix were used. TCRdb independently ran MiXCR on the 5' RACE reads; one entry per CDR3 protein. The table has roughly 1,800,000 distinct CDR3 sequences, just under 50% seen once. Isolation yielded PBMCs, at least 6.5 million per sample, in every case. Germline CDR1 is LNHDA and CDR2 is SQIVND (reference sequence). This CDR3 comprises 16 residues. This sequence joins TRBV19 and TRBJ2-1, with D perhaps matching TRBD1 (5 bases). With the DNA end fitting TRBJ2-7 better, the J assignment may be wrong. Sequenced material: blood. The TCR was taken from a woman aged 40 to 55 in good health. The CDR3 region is CASSIYAGRSYNEQYF. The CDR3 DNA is TGTGCCAGTAGTATTTATGCAGGGCGCTCCTACAATGAGCAGTACTTC.